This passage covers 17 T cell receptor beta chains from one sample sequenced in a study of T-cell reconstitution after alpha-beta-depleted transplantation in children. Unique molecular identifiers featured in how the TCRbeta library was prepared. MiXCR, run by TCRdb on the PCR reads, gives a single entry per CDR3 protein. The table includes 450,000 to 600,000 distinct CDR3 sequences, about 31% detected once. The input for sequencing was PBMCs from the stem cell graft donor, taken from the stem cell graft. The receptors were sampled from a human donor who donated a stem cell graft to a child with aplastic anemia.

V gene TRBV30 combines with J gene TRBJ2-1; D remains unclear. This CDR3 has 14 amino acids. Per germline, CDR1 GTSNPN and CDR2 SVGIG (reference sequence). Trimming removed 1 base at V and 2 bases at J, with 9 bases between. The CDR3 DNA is TGTGCCTGGAGTGCCGGAGTTCCCTACAATGAGCAGTTCTTC. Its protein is CAWSAGVPYNEQFF.

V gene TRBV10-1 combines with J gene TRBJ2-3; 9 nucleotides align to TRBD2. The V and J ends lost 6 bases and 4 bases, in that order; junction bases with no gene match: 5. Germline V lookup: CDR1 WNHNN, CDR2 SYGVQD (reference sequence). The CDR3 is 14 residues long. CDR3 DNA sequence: TGCGCCAGCAGCTTAGCGGGAGACCCAGATACGCAGTATTTT. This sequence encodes CASSLAGDPDTQYF.

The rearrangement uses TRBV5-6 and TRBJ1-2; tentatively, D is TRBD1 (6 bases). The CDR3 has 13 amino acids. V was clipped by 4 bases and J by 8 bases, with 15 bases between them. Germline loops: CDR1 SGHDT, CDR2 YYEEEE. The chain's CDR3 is CASSLTGQGGYTF. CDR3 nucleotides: TGTGCCAGCAGCCTGACAGGCCAGGGCGGCTACACCTTC.

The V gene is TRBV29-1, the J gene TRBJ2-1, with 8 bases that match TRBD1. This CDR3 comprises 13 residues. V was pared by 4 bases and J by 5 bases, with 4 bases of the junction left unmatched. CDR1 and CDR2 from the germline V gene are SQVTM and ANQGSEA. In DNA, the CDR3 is TGCAGCGTTGGGACAGGGCGAAACAATGAGCAGTTCTTC. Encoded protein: CSVGTGRNNEQFF.

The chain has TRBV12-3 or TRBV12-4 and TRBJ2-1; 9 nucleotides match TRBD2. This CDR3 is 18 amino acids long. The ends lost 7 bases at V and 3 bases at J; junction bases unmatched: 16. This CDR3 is CASTSPQLLAGVYNEQFF. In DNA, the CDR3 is TGTGCCAGCACCAGCCCACAACTCTTAGCGGGAGTCTACAATGAGCAGTTCTTC.

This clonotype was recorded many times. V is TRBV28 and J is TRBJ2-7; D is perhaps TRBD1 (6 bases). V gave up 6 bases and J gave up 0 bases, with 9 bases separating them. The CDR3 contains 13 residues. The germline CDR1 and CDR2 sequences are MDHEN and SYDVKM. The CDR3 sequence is CASRLQGSYEQYF. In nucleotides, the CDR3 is TGTGCCAGCAGACTACAGGGCTCCTACGAGCAGTACTTC.

CDR3 in amino acids: CASSQGEGGRAADTQYF. DNA of the CDR3: TGCGCCAGCAGCCAAGGAGAGGGCGGGAGGGCCGCAGATACGCAGTATTTT. The chain couples TRBV4-3 to TRBJ2-3, with 9 positions matching TRBD2. CDR3 length: 17 residues. CDR1 LGHNA and CDR2 YSLEER come from the germline V gene. Germline trimming cut 1 base from V and 4 bases from J; bases unmatched to any gene: 9.

The CDR3 reads CASNRPGQGNTEQYV. Here the CDR3 DNA reads TGTGCCAGCAATCGTCCGGGACAGGGAAACACCGAGCAGTACGTC. This chain uses TRBV27 with TRBJ2-7; 9 bases are a match to TRBD1. Germline V gene sequence: CDR1 MNHEY, CDR2 SMNVEV (reference sequence). The V gene end was trimmed by 7 bases and the J gene end by 6 bases; junction bases not matched to a gene: 13. The length of the CDR3 is 15 residues.

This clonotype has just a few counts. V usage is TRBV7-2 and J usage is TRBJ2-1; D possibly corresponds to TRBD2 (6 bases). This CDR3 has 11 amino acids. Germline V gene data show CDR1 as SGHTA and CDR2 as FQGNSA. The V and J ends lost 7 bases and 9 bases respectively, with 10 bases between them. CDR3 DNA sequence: TGTGCCAGCACCTCCGGGGGTGAGCAGTTCTTC. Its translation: CASTSGGEQFF.

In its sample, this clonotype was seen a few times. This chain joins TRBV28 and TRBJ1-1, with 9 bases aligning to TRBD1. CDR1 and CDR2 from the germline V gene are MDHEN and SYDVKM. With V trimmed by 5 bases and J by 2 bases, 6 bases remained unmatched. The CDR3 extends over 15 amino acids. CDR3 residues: CASSPSTGGNTEAFF. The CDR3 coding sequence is TGTGCCAGCAGTCCGTCGACAGGGGGAAACACTGAAGCTTTCTTT.

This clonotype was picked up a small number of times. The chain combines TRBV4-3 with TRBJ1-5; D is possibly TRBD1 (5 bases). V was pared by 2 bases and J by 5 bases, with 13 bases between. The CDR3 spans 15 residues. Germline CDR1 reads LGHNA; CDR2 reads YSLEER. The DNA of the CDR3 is TGCGCCAGCAGCCAATTCGACAGTCCTCATCAGCCCCAGCATTTT. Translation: CASSQFDSPHQPQHF.

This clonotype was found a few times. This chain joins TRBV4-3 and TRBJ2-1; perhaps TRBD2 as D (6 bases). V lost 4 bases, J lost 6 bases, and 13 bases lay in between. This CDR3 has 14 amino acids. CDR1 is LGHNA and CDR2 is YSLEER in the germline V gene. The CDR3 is CASSPGSSANEQFF. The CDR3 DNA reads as TGCGCCAGCAGCCCCGGGAGTAGTGCCAATGAGCAGTTCTTC.

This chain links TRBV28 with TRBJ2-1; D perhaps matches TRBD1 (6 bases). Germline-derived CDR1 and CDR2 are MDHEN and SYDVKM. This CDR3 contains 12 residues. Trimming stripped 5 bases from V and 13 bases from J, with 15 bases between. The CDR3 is CASSPTTGRQFF. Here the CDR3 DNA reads TGTGCCAGCAGTCCAACGACAGGCAGACAGTTCTTC.

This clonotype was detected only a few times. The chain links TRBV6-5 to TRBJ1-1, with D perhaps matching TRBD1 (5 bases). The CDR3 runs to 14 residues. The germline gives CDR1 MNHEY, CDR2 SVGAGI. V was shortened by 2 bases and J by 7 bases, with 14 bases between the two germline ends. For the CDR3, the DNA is TGTGCCAGCAGTTACGGGGTCGGGGGAAATGAAGCTTTCTTT. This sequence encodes CASSYGVGGNEAFF.

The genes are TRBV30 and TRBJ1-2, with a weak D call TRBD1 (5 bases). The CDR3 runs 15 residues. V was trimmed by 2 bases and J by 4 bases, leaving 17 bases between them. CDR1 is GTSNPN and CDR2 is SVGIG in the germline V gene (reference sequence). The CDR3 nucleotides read TGTGCCTGGAGTAGGTCAGGGCTATCCATCTATGGCTACACCTTC. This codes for CAWSRSGLSIYGYTF.

CDR3 protein: CASITTSGSADTQYF. The CDR3 region has the DNA TGTGCCAGCATAACAACTAGCGGGAGCGCAGATACGCAGTATTTT. The chain uses TRBV7-2 and TRBJ2-3; 11 bases line up with TRBD2. The germline V gene encodes CDR1 SGHTA and CDR2 FQGNSA. This CDR3 has 15 amino acids. V dropped 7 bases and J dropped 4; count of bases not matched to a gene: 7.

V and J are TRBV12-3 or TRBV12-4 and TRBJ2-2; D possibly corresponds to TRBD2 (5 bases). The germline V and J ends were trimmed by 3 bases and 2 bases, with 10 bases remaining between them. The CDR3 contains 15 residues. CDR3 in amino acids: CASSLRDFNTGELFF. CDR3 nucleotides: TGTGCCAGCAGTTTGAGGGATTTTAACACCGGGGAGCTGTTTTTT.